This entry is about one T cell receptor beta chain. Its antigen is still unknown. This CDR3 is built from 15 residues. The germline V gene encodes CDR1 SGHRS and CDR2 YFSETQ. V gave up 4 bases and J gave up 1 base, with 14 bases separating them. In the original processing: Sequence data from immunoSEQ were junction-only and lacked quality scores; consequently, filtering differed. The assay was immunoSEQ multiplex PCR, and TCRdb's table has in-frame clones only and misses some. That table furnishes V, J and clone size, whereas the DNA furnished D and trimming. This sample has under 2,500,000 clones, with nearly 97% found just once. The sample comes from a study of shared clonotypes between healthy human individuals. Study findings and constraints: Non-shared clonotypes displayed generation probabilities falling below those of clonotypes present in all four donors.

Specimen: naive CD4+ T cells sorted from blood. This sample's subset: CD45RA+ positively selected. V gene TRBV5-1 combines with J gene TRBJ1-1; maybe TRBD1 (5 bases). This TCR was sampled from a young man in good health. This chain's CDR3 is CASSRTEGRNTEAFF. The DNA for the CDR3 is TGCGCCAGCAGCCGCACTGAGGGGAGGAACACTGAAGCTTTCTTT.